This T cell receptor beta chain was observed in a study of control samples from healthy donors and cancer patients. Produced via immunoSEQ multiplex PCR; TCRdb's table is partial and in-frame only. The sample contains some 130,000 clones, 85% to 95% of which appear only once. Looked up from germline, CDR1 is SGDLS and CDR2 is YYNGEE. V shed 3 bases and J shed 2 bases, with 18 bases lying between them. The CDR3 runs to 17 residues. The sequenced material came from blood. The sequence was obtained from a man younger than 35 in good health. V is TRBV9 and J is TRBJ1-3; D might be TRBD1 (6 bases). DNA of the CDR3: TGTGCCAGCAGCGCTTCGACAGGAAGGGGGACTGGAAACACCATATATTTT. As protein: CASSASTGRGTGNTIYF.